This T cell receptor (beta chain) was recorded in a study of T cells in localized non-small cell lung cancer (TCRdb year 2020). General notes on the study: The study analyzed T cell repertoires of hundreds of early-stage NSCLC patients, comparing tumors and uninvolved tumor-adjacent lungs. The cohort comprised 236 treatment-naïve NSCLC patients with resected, localized lung tumors. The mean age of the NSCLC patients was around 65 years, with about 120 men and 107 women. The investigation overall reported the following: Since the design was exploratory, TCR variables were selected using unadjusted p-values with no false-discovery rate correction. Longer overall survival was associated with higher T cell density in blood, whereas shorter survival was associated with higher clonality in adjacent lung. Because multi-region sequencing of the tumors was not done, intratumor heterogeneity could not be ruled out. Uninvolved tumor-adjacent lung showed the highest T cell clonality, higher than tumor, which suggests more focused antigenic responses in the adjacent lung. A median of about 50 of the top 100 tumor clones turned up in the paired uninvolved adjacent lung, and 28 of those clones also ranked among the top 100 of that same adjacent lung.

TCR beta CDR3 regions were sequenced from DNA using the immunoSEQ Assay. The original methods were these. To compute T cell density, TCR beta template counts were normalized to usable DNA, which was estimated by amplifying housekeeping genes. The preseqR package was used to estimate richness by extrapolating to 400,000 templates for PBMC samples and to 120,000 templates for tissue samples. Clonality was taken to be one minus Pielou's evenness. Differential abundance testing on productive amino-acid clonotypes, with a minimum total count of 5 and an alpha of 0.1, was used to identify tissue-enriched TCRs. The Jaccard Index and the Morisita Overlap Index were used to quantify repertoire overlap between compartments. GLIPH clustered TCR beta CDR3s with public tetramer-defined viral CDR3s; viral motifs required at least three viral sequences plus V-gene enrichment. Sourced from immuneACCESS, this table was stored by TCRdb with only in-frame sequences that have V and J called. A share of the clones is absent; for the studies checked, an unresolved V gene accounts for under half, and the remainder has no known explanation. That table supplies the V and J calls and clone size; D and trimming were determined from the DNA. In this sample the table shows fewer than 45,000 clones, 75% to 90% of which occur a single time. Of the sample, approximately 6.9% falls within the top ten clones.

Of note for this clone: Its antigen remains undetermined. Base-call qualities are not available, and no considerably larger clone is one nucleotide away.

Reading the germline V gene gives CDR1 SGHDT and CDR2 YYEEEE. V and J are truncated by 0 bases and 7 bases respectively, leaving an intervening sequence of 11 bases. The CDR3 contains 13 residues, cysteine and phenylalanine counted. The entry retains the CDR3 DNA only, 39 bases that are in frame from base 1. At diagnosis, peripheral blood, uninvolved tumor-adjacent lung and tumor were collected and were preserved as a mix of fresh-frozen and FFPE material. For TCR repertoire profiling, blood samples were analyzed in the form of peripheral blood mononuclear cells. This TCR was recovered from a man aged 35 to 69 with stage I lung adenocarcinoma. The chain links TRBV5-6 with TRBJ2-7, with the D segment identity uncertain. The sample consisted of peripheral blood, taken before any cancer treatment. The sequenced DNA is TGTGCCAGCAGCTTGGCGGCAGTGAGGGAGCAGTACTTC. It encodes CASSLAAVREQYF.